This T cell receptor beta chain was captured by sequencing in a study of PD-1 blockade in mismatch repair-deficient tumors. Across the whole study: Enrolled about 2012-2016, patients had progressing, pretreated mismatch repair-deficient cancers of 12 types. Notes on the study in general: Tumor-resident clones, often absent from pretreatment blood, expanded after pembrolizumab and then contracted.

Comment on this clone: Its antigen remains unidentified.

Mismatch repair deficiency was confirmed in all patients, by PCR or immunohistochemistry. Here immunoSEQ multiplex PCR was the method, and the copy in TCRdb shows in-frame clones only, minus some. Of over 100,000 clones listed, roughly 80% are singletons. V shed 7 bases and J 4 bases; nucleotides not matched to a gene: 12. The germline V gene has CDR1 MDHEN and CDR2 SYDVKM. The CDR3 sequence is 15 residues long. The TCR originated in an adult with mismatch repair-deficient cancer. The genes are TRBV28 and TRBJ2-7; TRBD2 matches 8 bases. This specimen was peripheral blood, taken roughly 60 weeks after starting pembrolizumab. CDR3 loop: CASTSNGGVWYEQYF. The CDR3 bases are TGTGCCAGCACCTCAAACGGGGGGGTTTGGTACGAGCAGTACTTC.